This T cell receptor (beta chain) was sequenced during a study of T cells in Graves' hyperthyroidism and ophthalmopathy. Researchers took RNA transcripts and amplified the TCR beta CDR3 regions from them. In the first-round RT-PCR of the TCR CDR3, the HTBI primer set was used. TCRdb re-derived calls from the multiplex PCR reads in MiXCR, one entry per CDR3 protein. The sample has around 290,000 distinct CDR3 sequences; about a sixth are singletons. PBMCs were obtained from under 13 ml fresh peripheral blood. Germline V gene lookup returns CDR1 SNHLY and CDR2 FYNNEI. This CDR3 region has 16 residues. Germline trimming cut 6 bases from V and 6 bases from J; bases unmatched to any gene: 13. This clonotype showed up many times.

The specimen sequenced was blood. The sequence derives from a woman in her sixties with Graves' ophthalmopathy. The V gene is TRBV2, the J gene TRBJ2-2; 7 bases line up with TRBD1. The CDR3 region is CASRRPAGGRPGELFF. The DNA of the CDR3 is TGTGCCAGCAGGAGGCCGGCAGGGGGAAGGCCCGGGGAGCTGTTTTTT.